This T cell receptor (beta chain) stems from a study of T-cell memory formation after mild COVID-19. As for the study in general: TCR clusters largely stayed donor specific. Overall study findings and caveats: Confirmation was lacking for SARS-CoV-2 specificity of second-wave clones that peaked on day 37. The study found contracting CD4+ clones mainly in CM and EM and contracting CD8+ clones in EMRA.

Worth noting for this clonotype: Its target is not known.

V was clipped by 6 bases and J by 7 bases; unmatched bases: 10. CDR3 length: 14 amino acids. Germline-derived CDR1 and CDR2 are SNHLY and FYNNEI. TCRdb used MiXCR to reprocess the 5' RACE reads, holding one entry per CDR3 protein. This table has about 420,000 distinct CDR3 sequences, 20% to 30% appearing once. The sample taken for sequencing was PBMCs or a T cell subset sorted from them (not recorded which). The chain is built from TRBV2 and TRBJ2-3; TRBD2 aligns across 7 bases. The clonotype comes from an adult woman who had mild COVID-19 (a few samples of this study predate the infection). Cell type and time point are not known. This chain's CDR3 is CASSPTSSGNTQYF. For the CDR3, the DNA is TGTGCCAGCAGCCCGACTAGCTCGGGTAATACGCAGTATTTT.